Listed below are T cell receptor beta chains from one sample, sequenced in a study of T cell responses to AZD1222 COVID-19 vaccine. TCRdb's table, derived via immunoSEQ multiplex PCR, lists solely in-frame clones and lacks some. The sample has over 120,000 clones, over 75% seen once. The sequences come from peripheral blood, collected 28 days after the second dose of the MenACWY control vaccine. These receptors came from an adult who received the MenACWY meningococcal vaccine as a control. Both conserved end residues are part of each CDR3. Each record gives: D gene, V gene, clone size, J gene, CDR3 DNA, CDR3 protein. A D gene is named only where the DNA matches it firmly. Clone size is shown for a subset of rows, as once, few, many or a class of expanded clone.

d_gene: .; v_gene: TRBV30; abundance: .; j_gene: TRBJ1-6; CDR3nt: TGTGCCTGGAGACGGGCAGGGAGAGGCAATTCACCCCTCCACTTT; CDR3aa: CAWRRAGRGNSPLHF
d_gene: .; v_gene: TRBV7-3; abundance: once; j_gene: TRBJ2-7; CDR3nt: TGTGCCAGCAGCCTTAACGGCTTTTCCTACGAGCAGTACTTC; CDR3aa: CASSLNGFSYEQYF
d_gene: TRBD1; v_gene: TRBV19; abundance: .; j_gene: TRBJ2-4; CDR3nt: TGTGCCAGTAATCCTGGACAGGGGGCCAAAAACATTCAGTACTTC; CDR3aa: CASNPGQGAKNIQYF
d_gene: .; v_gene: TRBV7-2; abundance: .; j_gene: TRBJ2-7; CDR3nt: TGTGCCAGCAGCTTAGCAGGGGGGGCCTACGAGCAGTACTTC; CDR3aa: CASSLAGGAYEQYF
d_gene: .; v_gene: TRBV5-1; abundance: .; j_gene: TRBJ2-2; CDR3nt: TGCGCCAGCAGCTTGGGATCATCAGGGAACACCGGGGAGCTGTTTTTT; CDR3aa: CASSLGSSGNTGELFF
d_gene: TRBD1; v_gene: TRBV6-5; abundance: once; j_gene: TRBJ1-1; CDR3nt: TGTGCCAGCAGTCACTACAGGGGTAAAACTGAAGCTTTCTTT; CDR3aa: CASSHYRGKTEAFF
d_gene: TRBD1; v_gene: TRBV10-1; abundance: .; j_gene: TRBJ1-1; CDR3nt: TGCGCCAGCACCTTTCGCAGGGGGAGGAATTTCAGCGGGAACACTGAAGCTTTCTTT; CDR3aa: CASTFRRGRNFSGNTEAFF
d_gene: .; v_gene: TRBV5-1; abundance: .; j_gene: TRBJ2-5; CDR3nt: TGCGCCAGCAGCTTTGACCCAACGAGGACGGAGACCCAGTACTTC; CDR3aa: CASSFDPTRTETQYF
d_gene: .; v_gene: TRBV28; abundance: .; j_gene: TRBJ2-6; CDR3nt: TGTGCCAGCAGCCGGACCCCCTTGGGGGCCAACGTCCTGACTTTC; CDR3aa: CASSRTPLGANVLTF
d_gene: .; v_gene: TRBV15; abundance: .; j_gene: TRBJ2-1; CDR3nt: TGTGCCACCAGCAGAGATGGGGCCAGGGGCATGTTCTTC; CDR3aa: CATSRDGARGMFF
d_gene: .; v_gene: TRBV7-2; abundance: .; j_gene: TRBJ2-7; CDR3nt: TGTGCCAGCAGCTTACGATGGAGCGGAACCTACGAGCAGTACTTC; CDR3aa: CASSLRWSGTYEQYF
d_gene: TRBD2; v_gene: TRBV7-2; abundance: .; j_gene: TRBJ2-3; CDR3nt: TGTGCCAGCAGCTTAGCTTCTAGCGGAGCCCCCACAGATACGCAGTATTTT; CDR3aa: CASSLASSGAPTDTQYF
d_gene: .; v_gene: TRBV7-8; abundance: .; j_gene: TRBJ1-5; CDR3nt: TGTGCCAGCAGCTTATCAGGGATTAATAGCAATCAGCCCCAGCATTTT; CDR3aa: CASSLSGINSNQPQHF
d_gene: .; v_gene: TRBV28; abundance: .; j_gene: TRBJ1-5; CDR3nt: TGTGCCACCCGAAAGGAACAGAGCAATCAGCCCCAGCATTTT; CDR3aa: CATRKEQSNQPQHF
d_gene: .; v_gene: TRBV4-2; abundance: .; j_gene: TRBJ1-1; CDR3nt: TGTGCCAGCAGCCAAGAAGGCGGGAGAGAAGCTTTCTTT; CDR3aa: CASSQEGGREAFF
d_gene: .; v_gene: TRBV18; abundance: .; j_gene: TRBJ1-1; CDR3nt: TGTGCCAGCTCAACGGGGCGGGTCCTGAACACTGAAGCTTTCTTT; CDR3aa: CASSTGRVLNTEAFF
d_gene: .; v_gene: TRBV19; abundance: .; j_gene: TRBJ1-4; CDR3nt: TGTGCCAGTAATTCATTGGACCGAGAAAAACTGTTTTTT; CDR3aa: CASNSLDREKLFF
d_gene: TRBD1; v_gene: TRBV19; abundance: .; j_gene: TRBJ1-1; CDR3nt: TGTGCCAGTAGTACAGGGGACAGGGGGTTCACTGAAGCTTTCTTT; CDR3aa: CASSTGDRGFTEAFF
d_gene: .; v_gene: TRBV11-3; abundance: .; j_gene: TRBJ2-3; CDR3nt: TGTGCCAGCAGCTTTGGCGGCCGACTGGGGGATACGCAGTATTTT; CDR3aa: CASSFGGRLGDTQYF
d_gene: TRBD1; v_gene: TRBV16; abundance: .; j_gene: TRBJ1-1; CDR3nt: TGTGCCAGCAGCCCTTGGGACAGGTCAGGGAGGACTGAAGCTTTCTTT; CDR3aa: CASSPWDRSGRTEAFF
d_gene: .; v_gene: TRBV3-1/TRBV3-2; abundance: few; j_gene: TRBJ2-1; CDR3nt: TGTGCCAGCAGCCAAGATCCACAGTACAATGAGCAGTTCTTC; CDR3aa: CASSQDPQYNEQFF
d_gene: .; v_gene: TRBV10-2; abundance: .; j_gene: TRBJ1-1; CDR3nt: TGCGCCAGCAGTCTACTAGGAGAGAACACTGAAGCTTTCTTT; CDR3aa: CASSLLGENTEAFF
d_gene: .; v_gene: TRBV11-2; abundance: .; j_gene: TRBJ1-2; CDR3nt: TGTGCCAGCAGCCCCGGGGCAGAGAGCTATGGCTACACCTTC; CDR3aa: CASSPGAESYGYTF